One sample yielded the 13 T cell receptor beta chains listed below, sequenced in a study of OX40 agonist ivuxolimab in advanced cancers. Using immunoSEQ multiplex PCR, the repertoire was profiled, and TCRdb retains in-frame clones only, with some absent. Counted here are about 12,000 clones, approximately 87% occurring once; the ten biggest clones make up about 52%. This material consisted of CD4+ or CD8+ T cells sorted from blood, taken in a trial of the OX40 agonist ivuxolimab. Every receptor here comes from an adult with an advanced solid tumor such as melanoma, head and neck, liver or kidney cancer.

This chain uses TRBV28 with TRBJ1-5; 8 bases fit TRBD1. V shed 5 bases and J 7 bases; nucleotides not matched to a gene: 7. In germline, CDR1 is MDHEN, CDR2 SYDVKM. The CDR3 consists of 14 residues. The CDR3 reads CASSPLQGVQPQHF. The CDR3, as DNA: TGTGCCAGCAGTCCACTACAGGGGGTCCAGCCCCAGCATTTT.

This chain uses TRBV7-3 with TRBJ2-5; 8 positions match TRBD2. Germline V gives CDR1 SGHTA, CDR2 FQGTGA. There are 17 residues in the CDR3. J lost 3 bases, V lost 4 bases, and 13 bases had no gene match. The CDR3 DNA reads TGTGCCAGCAGCTCTCACGACCTAAGAGCGGGAGAAGAGACCCAGTACTTC. Protein: CASSSHDLRAGEETQYF. The whole variable domain, remainder taken from reference TRBV7-3 and TRBJ2-5, is GAGVSQTPSNKVTEKGKYVELRCDPISGHTALYWYRQSLGQGPEFLIYFQGTGAADDSGLPNDRFFAVRPEGSVSTLKIQRTERGDSAVYLCASSSHDLRAGEETQYFGPGTRLLVL.

The rearrangement joins TRBV25-1 to TRBJ2-7; 9 bases fit TRBD1. Germline-derived CDR1 and CDR2 are MGHDK and SYGVNS. The CDR3 length is 16 residues. Losses at the gene ends were 3 bases for V and 1 base for J; bases not matched to a gene: 7. The CDR3 DNA reads as TGTGCCAGCAGTGAGGTAGTGACAGGGGGTTCCTACGAGCAGTACTTC. It specifies CASSEVVTGGSYEQYF.

The rearrangement uses TRBV6-5 and TRBJ2-7; 7 bases match TRBD1. J was trimmed by 9 bases and V by 5 bases; bases with no gene match: 7. The CDR3 has 12 residues. CDR1 and CDR2 (germline): MNHEY, SVGAGI. Here the CDR3 reads CASSRDSLGQYF. CDR3 nucleotides: TGTGCCAGCAGTCGGGACAGCTTAGGGCAGTACTTC.

This clone has a handful of counts. V gene TRBV14 combines with J gene TRBJ2-7; D is possibly TRBD2 (5 bases). Germline V gene sequence: CDR1 SGHDN, CDR2 FVKESK. Trimming stripped 4 bases from V and 6 bases from J, with 16 bases between. The CDR3 has 14 residues. CDR3 nucleotide sequence: TGTGCCAGCAGCCCCCTTGCGGGCTGGAGCGAGCAGTACTTC. Its translation is CASSPLAGWSEQYF.

Regarding this clone: Relative to the germline gene, one junction end is altered; a read error may explain this. The V call is TRBV4-1, the J call TRBJ2-1, with no clear D. This CDR3 has 12 residues. Germline V gene data show CDR1 as MGHRA and CDR2 as YSYEKL. Written as DNA, the CDR3 is TGCGCCAGCAGCCAAGGGCAGAGCACCCACATCTTC. Protein: CASSQGQSTHIF.

The J gene is TRBJ2-2, the V gene TRBV7-9, with D possibly being TRBD1 (6 bases). Germline V gene lookup returns CDR1 SEHNR and CDR2 FQNEAQ (reference sequence). The ends were cut back, 4 bases at V and 17 bases at J, with 20 bases in the middle. This CDR3 contains 13 residues. The CDR3 bases are TGTGCCAGCAGCTCCACCCGGACAGAAGGCTGTTTTTTT. As protein: CASSSTRTEGCFF.

V gene TRBV19 combines with J gene TRBJ2-1, with D possibly being TRBD1 (6 bases). The germline V gene has CDR1 LNHDA and CDR2 SQIVND (reference sequence). The CDR3 sequence is 13 residues long. With 6 bases removed from V and 4 bases from J, the gap between germline ends came to 10 bases. The CDR3 loop reads CASSRDTYNEQFF. The CDR3 region has the DNA TGTGCCAGTAGCCGGGACACTTACAATGAGCAGTTCTTC.

The rearrangement uses TRBV7-9 and TRBJ2-4; TRBD2 agrees at 7 bases. There are 11 residues in the CDR3. V trimming: 5 bases; J trimming: 16 bases; junction bases outside the gene matches: 8. Germline V CDR1 and CDR2: SEHNR, FQNEAQ (reference sequence). In DNA form, the CDR3 reads TGTGCCAGCAGCGAAGGACTAGATTTCTACTTC. Protein product: CASSEGLDFYF.

This chain connects TRBV4-3 to TRBJ1-6, with TRBD1 as a possible D gene (5 bases). Trimming left V 4 bases short and J 1 base short, with 26 bases between. The length of the CDR3 is 21 residues. Looked up from germline, CDR1 is LGHNA and CDR2 is YSLEER. The CDR3 DNA sequence: TGCGCCAGCAGCCCACAACTCGGACACCCGCCAACGCCTTCCTATAATTCACCCCTCCACTTT. Translation: CASSPQLGHPPTPSYNSPLHF.

On this clone itself: The junction departs from germline at one end; a sequencing error may be responsible. This sequence joins TRBV13 and TRBJ1-1; D ambiguous. Germline V gene lookup returns CDR1 PRHDT and CDR2 FYEKMQ (reference sequence). The CDR3 spans 11 residues. CDR3 DNA sequence: TGTGCCAGCAGCTTAGAGGCAGAATACGTCTTT. Its protein is CASSLEAEYVF.

The chain combines TRBV29-1 with TRBJ2-2; D not certain. V was clipped by 6 bases and J by 1 base, with 9 bases between them. The CDR3 totals 13 residues. Germline CDR1 reads SQVTM; CDR2 reads ANQGSEA. The CDR3 nucleotides read TGCAGCGTAGAATCAGGGAACACCGGGGAGCTGTTTTTT. Translating it yields CSVESGNTGELFF.

The chain recombines TRBV28 with TRBJ2-2; TRBD2 aligns across 10 bases. Per the germline V gene, CDR1 is MDHEN and CDR2 is SYDVKM. This CDR3 contains 16 residues. The junction had 5 bases not matched to a gene; V was cut back by 2 bases and J by 5 bases. The CDR3 reads CASSLRLAGVTGELFF. The CDR3, as DNA: TGTGCCAGCAGTTTAAGGCTAGCGGGAGTAACCGGGGAGCTGTTTTTT.